The clone carrying this T cell receptor beta chain was picked up many times. Its antigen remains unidentified. The data were taken from a study of T cells in Graves' hyperthyroidism and ophthalmopathy. Study conclusions and caveats: Blood samples included most of the expanded thyroid clonotypes exceeding 0.001.

Authors of the study amplified TCR beta CDR3 regions from RNA transcripts. The HTBI primer set drove a first-round RT-PCR of the TCR CDR3. TCRdb re-called the multiplex PCR reads through MiXCR, storing one row per CDR3 protein. The sample contains some 500,000 distinct CDR3 sequences, 13% to 15% of which appear only once. Uncontrolled infection, other autoimmune disease, pregnancy or lactation excluded patients. Diagnostic decisions used clinical symptoms, serum thyroxine and TRAb, thyroid ultrasound and orbital computed tomography. The V gene lost 6 bases and the J gene lost 4 bases, with 13 bases spanning the gap. The CDR3 is 14 amino acids.

The V gene is TRBV12-3 or TRBV12-4, the J gene TRBJ2-1; D unresolved. Sequenced material: blood. This clonotype was sampled from a woman aged 18-29 years with Graves' hyperthyroidism. This chain's CDR3 is CASRSSFLYNEQFF. The CDR3 DNA reads TGTGCCAGCAGATCTAGTTTCCTGTACAATGAGCAGTTCTTC.